The next 15 T cell receptor beta chains were all read from a single sample in a study of blood T cell repertoires in COVID-19. Sequenced by immunoSEQ multiplex PCR; TCRdb stores in-frame clones only, minus some. This table holds some 300,000 clones, roughly 90% found once. The sequenced material came from PBMCs or T cells enriched from blood (not recorded which). All receptors come from a woman in her 50s who had been exposed to COVID-19.

The chain carries TRBV5-1 and TRBJ2-3; the match to TRBD2 covers 9 bases. J was trimmed by 2 bases and V by 4 bases; bases with no gene match: 11. Germline loops: CDR1 SGHRS, CDR2 YFSETQ. This CDR3 is built from 17 residues. The CDR3, as DNA: TGCGCCAGCAGCGCACGCGGGGGGGCCTTCCCCACAGATACGCAGTATTTT. This encodes CASSARGGAFPTDTQYF.

The chain recombines TRBV5-5 with TRBJ2-7; 9 bases agree with TRBD1. The CDR3 is made up of 14 amino acids. With 4 bases clipped from V and 3 bases from J, the junction kept 5 bases outside the gene matches. Looked up from germline, CDR1 is SGHKS and CDR2 is YYEKEE (reference sequence). The CDR3 nucleotides are TGTGCCAGCAGCCTTGGGACAGGGATCTACGAGCAGTACTTC. It translates to CASSLGTGIYEQYF.

The chain joins TRBV4-1 to TRBJ2-7, with 14 bases matching TRBD2. Trimming cost V 3 bases and J 1 base; bases outside gene matches: 8. This CDR3 contains 18 residues. In germline, CDR1 is MGHRA, CDR2 YSYEKL. The CDR3 coding sequence is TGCGCCAGCAGCCACCAGACTAGCGGGGGGGCCAGGTCCTACGAGCAGTACTTC. Protein product: CASSHQTSGGARSYEQYF.

V is TRBV7-2 and J is TRBJ2-3; TRBD2 might be the D (6 bases). V dropped 1 base and J dropped 4 bases, with 9 bases sitting between them. The CDR3 contains 14 residues. Germline CDR1 and CDR2: SGHTA and FQGNSA. The CDR3 sequence: CASSLGLGSDTQYF. CDR3 sequence (DNA): TGTGCCAGCAGCTTAGGACTAGGTTCAGATACGCAGTATTTT.

The chain joins TRBV9 to TRBJ2-1; 9 bases fit TRBD1. CDR1 is SGDLS, CDR2 YYNGEE, per germline. Trimming cost V 0 bases and J 8 bases; bases outside gene matches: 9. The CDR3 consists of 16 residues. As DNA, the CDR3 is TGTGCCAGCAGCGTAGAAGGACAGGGGTGGGGGCATGAGCAGTTCTTC. Protein: CASSVEGQGWGHEQFF.

This chain uses TRBV18 with TRBJ1-3, with D perhaps TRBD1 (5 bases). The CDR3 has 15 residues. Trimming cost V 3 bases and J 0 bases, with 9 bases left between them. CDR1 is KGHSH, CDR2 LQKENI, per germline. CDR3 loop: CASSPQTASGNTIYF. The CDR3 nucleotides read TGTGCCAGCTCACCGCAGACAGCCTCTGGAAACACCATATATTTT.

V gene TRBV28 combines with J gene TRBJ2-2; a possible D gene is TRBD2 (7 bases). This CDR3 is built from 15 residues. Trimming shortened V by 6 bases and J by 4 bases, and 15 bases separated the two germline ends. CDR1 MDHEN and CDR2 SYDVKM come from the germline V gene. CDR3 protein: CASRLGGPGTGELFF. The CDR3 DNA reads as TGTGCCAGCAGACTGGGGGGGCCGGGCACCGGGGAGCTGTTTTTT.

This sequence joins TRBV7-2 and TRBJ1-2, with 11 bases fitting TRBD1. Germline V gene lookup returns CDR1 SGHTA and CDR2 FQGNSA. This CDR3 has 14 amino acids. V lost 4 bases to trimming and J lost 7 bases; unmatched junction nucleotides: 5. CDR3: CASSSQGTGGGYTF. The CDR3, as DNA: TGTGCCAGCAGCTCTCAAGGGACAGGGGGTGGCTACACCTTC.

V is TRBV18 and J is TRBJ1-2; a possible D gene is TRBD1 (6 bases). The V gene's germline CDR1 is KGHSH and CDR2 LQKENI. This CDR3 is 15 amino acids long. V was trimmed by 3 bases and J by 8 bases, leaving 19 bases between them. CDR3 in amino acids: CASSPGFGGAQGYTF. CDR3 coding DNA: TGTGCCAGCTCACCCGGTTTTGGGGGGGCACAGGGCTACACCTTC.

V gene TRBV19 combines with J gene TRBJ2-3; tentatively, D is TRBD2 (6 bases). The CDR3 is made up of 15 amino acids. Trimming stripped 3 bases from V and 4 bases from J, with 14 bases between. Germline CDR1 and CDR2: LNHDA and SQIVND (reference sequence). The CDR3 loop is CASSIGGTPSDTQYF. The CDR3 DNA is TGTGCCAGTAGTATCGGGGGAACACCCTCAGATACGCAGTATTTT.

The chain couples TRBV11-3 to TRBJ2-1; D remains unclear. The CDR3 is made up of 14 amino acids. Germline loops: CDR1 SGHNT, CDR2 YENEEA. Trimming left V 5 bases short and J 0 bases short, with 8 bases between. The CDR3 DNA reads TGTGCCAGCAGCACACGAAGCTCCTACAATGAGCAGTTCTTC. Translated, it gives CASSTRSSYNEQFF.

This clone was picked up one time. V gene TRBV27 combines with J gene TRBJ1-6; TRBD1 agrees at 12 bases. Trimming removed 4 bases from V and 2 bases from J; junction bases left unmatched: 3. The CDR3 totals 17 residues. Germline values: CDR1 MNHEY, CDR2 SMNVEV (reference sequence). CDR3 sequence: CASSSGQGATYNSPLHF. The CDR3 DNA reads as TGTGCCAGCAGTTCGGGACAGGGGGCAACCTATAATTCACCCCTCCACTTT.

The gene calls are TRBV2 and TRBJ2-2; no clear D. Germline loops: CDR1 SNHLY, CDR2 FYNNEI. V lost 6 bases and J lost 3, with 5 bases in between. This CDR3 has 12 amino acids. CDR3 DNA sequence: TGTGCCAGCAGCCTTCACACCGGGGAGCTGTTTTTT. It encodes CASSLHTGELFF.

This clone came up once. The V gene is TRBV11-3, the J gene TRBJ2-5; no clear D gene. The CDR3 length is 16 residues. Trimming left V 2 bases short and J 1 base short, with 14 bases between. Germline V gene data show CDR1 as SGHNT and CDR2 as YENEEA. The CDR3 region is CASSLMVAVTQETQYF. In DNA form, the CDR3 reads TGTGCCAGCAGCTTAATGGTGGCGGTGACCCAAGAGACCCAGTACTTC.

V is TRBV29-1 and J is TRBJ1-1; the D gene is possibly TRBD1 (5 bases). Germline V CDR1 and CDR2: SQVTM, ANQGSEA. The V gene lost 7 bases and the J gene lost 3 bases, with 15 bases spanning the gap. The CDR3 runs to 13 residues. The CDR3 region is CSAAVGQDTEAFF. CDR3 bases: TGCAGCGCCGCCGTGGGGCAGGACACTGAAGCTTTCTTT. Full variable domain (rest looked up from reference TRBV29-1 and TRBJ1-1): SAVISQKPSRDICQRGTSLTIQCQVDSQVTMMFWYRQQPGQSLTLIATANQGSEATYESGFVIDKFPISRPNLTFSTLTVSNMSPEDSSIYLCSAAVGQDTEAFFGQGTRLTVV.